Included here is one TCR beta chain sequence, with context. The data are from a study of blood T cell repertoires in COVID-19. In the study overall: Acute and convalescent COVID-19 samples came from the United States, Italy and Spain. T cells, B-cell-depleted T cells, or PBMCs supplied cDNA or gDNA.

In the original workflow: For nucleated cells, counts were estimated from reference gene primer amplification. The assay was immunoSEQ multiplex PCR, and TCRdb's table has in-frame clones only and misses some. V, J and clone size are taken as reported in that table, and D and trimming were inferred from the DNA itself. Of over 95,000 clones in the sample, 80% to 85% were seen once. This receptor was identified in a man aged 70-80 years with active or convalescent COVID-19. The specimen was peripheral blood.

The CDR3 region has the DNA TGTGCCAGCAGTTCAGGACAGTCGAGCTCCTATAATTCACCCCTCCACTTT. Translating it yields CASSSGQSSSYNSPLHF. This rearrangement joins TRBV5-4 to TRBJ1-6; possibly TRBD1 for D (6 bases). Germline CDR1 SGHNT, CDR2 YYREEE (reference sequence). Trimming removed 5 bases from V and 0 bases from J, with 15 bases in between. This CDR3 comprises 17 residues.